This passage covers 5 T cell receptor beta chains from one sample sequenced in a study of graft-versus-host responses after intestinal transplantation. No antigens are known for them. The protocol was immunoSEQ multiplex PCR, while the TCRdb copy is restricted to in-frame clones and leaves out a portion. The sample contains some 70,000 clones, roughly 91% of which appear only once. The starting material was unstimulated CD8+ T cells sorted from spleen or lymph node cells, obtained before transplant. These receptors originate from a human donor who was the organ donor for an intestinal transplant.

The CDR3 reads CASSGRQTTYEQYF. The CDR3 region has the DNA TGTGCCAGCAGCGGACGACAGACTACCTACGAGCAGTACTTC. This chain joins TRBV7-2 and TRBJ2-7; D is tentatively TRBD1 or TRBD2 (5 bases each). There are 14 residues in the CDR3. V shed 5 bases and J shed 2 bases, with 13 bases lying between them. Germline V lookup: CDR1 SGHTA, CDR2 FQGNSA.

Concerning this clone: Other DNA sequences within the sample encode an identical CDR3. The rearrangement uses TRBV6-5 and TRBJ1-2, with 10 bases fitting TRBD1. The CDR3 runs to 16 residues. The V segment lost 0 bases and the J segment 0 bases; nucleotides outside the gene matches: 1. The germline V gene has CDR1 MNHEY and CDR2 SVGAGI. For the CDR3, the DNA is TGTGCCAGCAGTTACTCAGGGACAGGGGCTAACTATGGCTACACCTTC. This translates into CASSYSGTGANYGYTF.

The chain has TRBV10-2 and TRBJ2-7; a possible D gene is TRBD2 (7 bases). The germline gives CDR1 WSHSY, CDR2 SAAADI. V shed 7 bases and J shed 6 bases, with 22 bases lying between them. CDR3 length: 15 amino acids. The DNA of the CDR3 is TGCGCCAGCATCTCTGCGGGGGCTACGCTCGGCGAGCAGTACTTC. Translated: CASISAGATLGEQYF.

J is TRBJ2-3 and V is TRBV13; the D is unclear. Trimming took 3 bases from V and 2 from J, leaving 0 bases between them. CDR3 size: 11 residues. Looked up from germline, CDR1 is PRHDT and CDR2 is FYEKMQ (reference sequence). The CDR3 here is CASSFTDTQYF. The CDR3 region has the DNA TGTGCCAGCAGCTTCACAGATACGCAGTATTTT.

This clone was observed a few times. The CDR3 loop is CASSLWDSYEQYF. CDR3 in DNA: TGTGCCAGCAGCCTCTGGGACAGCTACGAGCAGTACTTC. The chain carries TRBV7-2 and TRBJ2-7; 7 bases are shared with TRBD1. With 5 bases clipped from V and 3 bases from J, the junction kept 4 bases outside the gene matches. CDR1 is SGHTA and CDR2 is FQGNSA in the germline V gene. The CDR3 contains 13 residues.